What follows is one T cell receptor (beta chain) and its context. A much larger clone sits a single nucleotide away, making a read error possible. The entry originates in a study of read filtering for tumor transcriptome and immune sequencing. The CDR3 is 12 residues long. The library was built from roughly 400 ng RNA with molecular barcoded adaptors for alpha/delta and beta/gamma chains. From the reads, TCRdb called clonotypes with MiXCR, one entry per CDR3 protein. The sample includes 62,000 or so distinct CDR3 sequences, 20% of them seen just once. Sequenced: a population of CD138-negative cells sorted from bone marrow. The V gene is TRBV12-3 or TRBV12-4, the J gene TRBJ1-5; D is uncertain. The receptor's source is a donor over 35 with multiple myeloma. The CDR3, as DNA: TGTGCCAGCAGTAATAGCAAACAGCCCCAGCATTTT. This sequence encodes CASSNSKQPQHF.